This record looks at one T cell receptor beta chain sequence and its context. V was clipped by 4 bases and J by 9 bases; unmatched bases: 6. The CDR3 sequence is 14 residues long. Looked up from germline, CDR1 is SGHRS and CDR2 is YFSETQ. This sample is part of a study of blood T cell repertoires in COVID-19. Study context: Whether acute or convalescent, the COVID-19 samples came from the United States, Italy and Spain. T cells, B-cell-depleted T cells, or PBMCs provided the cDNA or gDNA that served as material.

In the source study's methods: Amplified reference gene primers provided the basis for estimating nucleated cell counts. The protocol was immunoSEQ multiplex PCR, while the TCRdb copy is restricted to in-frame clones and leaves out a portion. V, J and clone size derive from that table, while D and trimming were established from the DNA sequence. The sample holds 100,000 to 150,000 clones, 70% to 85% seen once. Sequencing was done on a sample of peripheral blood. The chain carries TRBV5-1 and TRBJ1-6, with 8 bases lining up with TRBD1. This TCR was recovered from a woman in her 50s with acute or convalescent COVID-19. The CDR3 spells CASSLTGDRSPLHF. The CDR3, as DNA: TGCGCCAGCAGCCTGACAGGGGATCGTTCACCCCTCCACTTT.